The T cell receptor (beta chain) described here comes from a study of blood T cell repertoires in COVID-19. The CDR3 consists of 17 residues. Germline V gene data show CDR1 as SGHTA and CDR2 as FQGNSA. V was pared by 5 bases and J by 6 bases, with 10 bases of the junction left unmatched. TCRdb's table, derived via immunoSEQ multiplex PCR, lists solely in-frame clones and lacks some. Of 150,000 to 200,000 clones in the sample, approximately 85% were seen once. A few counts support this clone. V is TRBV7-2 and J is TRBJ2-3, with 14 nucleotides matching TRBD2. Specimen: peripheral blood. The TCR comes from an elderly woman with acute or convalescent COVID-19. The CDR3 DNA reads as TGTGCCAGCAGCCCCGGGACTAGCGGGAGTGGCATCGATACGCAGTATTTT. Translation gives CASSPGTSGSGIDTQYF.